This T cell receptor beta chain was obtained from a study of blood T cell repertoires in COVID-19. In Seattle, patients joined the study during active infection and were tracked longitudinally. Per the original methods: Reference gene primer amplification in the assay estimated nucleated cell counts. This table comes from immunoSEQ multiplex PCR, and its TCRdb copy is limited to in-frame clones, with some not included. The D gene and trimming were derived from the DNA, and the V and J assignments and clone size from that table. The profile covers approximately 250,000 clones, with roughly 88% appearing a single time and roughly a tenth taken by the ten largest. V lost 7 bases, J lost 4 bases, and 13 bases lay in between. CDR3 size: 13 residues.

The sample taken for sequencing was peripheral blood. The genes are TRBV12-3 or TRBV12-4 and TRBJ1-2, with unresolved D. This TCR was sampled from a woman in her 70s with COVID-19, enrolled during active disease. Written as DNA, the CDR3 is TGTGCCAGCACCTTCAGGCATTCCTATGGCTACACCTTC. This gives the protein CASTFRHSYGYTF.